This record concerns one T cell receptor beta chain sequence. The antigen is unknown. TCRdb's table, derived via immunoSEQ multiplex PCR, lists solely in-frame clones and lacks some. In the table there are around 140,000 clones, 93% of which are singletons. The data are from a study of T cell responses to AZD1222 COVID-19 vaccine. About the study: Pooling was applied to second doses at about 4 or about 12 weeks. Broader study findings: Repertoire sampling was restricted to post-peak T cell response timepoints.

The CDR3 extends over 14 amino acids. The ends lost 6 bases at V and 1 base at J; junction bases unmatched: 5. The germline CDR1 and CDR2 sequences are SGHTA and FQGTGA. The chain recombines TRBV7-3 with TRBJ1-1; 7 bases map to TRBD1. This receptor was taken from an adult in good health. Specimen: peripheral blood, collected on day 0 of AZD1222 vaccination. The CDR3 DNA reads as TGTGCCAGCAGACCAGGGGGACCGAACACTGAAGCTTTCTTT. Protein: CASRPGGPNTEAFF.